This T cell receptor (beta chain) derives from a study of T cells after yellow fever vaccination. The overall study: Low-cell-number fractions were prepared with SMART-Seq v4 Ultra Low Input.

Germline loops: CDR1 SGHVS, CDR2 FQNEAQ. Trimming shortened V by 4 bases and J by 4 bases, and 20 bases separated the two germline ends. The length of the CDR3 is 17 residues. Study-wide results and caveats: The secondary response was weaker, and its peak arrived faster, on day 5 versus 15. The study noted that FACS-sorted repertoires could contain abundant clonotypes contaminating from the bulk population.

The study made its TCR cDNA through 5'RACE template switching. That step introduced a universal primer site along with UMIs. TCRdb reprocessed the 5' RACE reads with MiXCR, giving one entry per CDR3 protein. The sample carries about 210,000 distinct CDR3 sequences, 5.5% to 8.5% recorded once. This clonotype showed up many times. The antigen remains unidentified. Sequences were derived from CD4+ T cells sorted from PBMCs, sampled on the day of the yellow fever booster vaccination. The clonotype originates from a man aged 25 to 40 who received the YFV17D yellow fever vaccine. The chain employs TRBV7-8 and TRBJ1-5, with D tentatively TRBD1 (6 bases). CDR3 in amino acids: CASSSSYRELLNQPQHF. The CDR3 region has the DNA TGTGCCAGCAGCTCTTCCTACAGGGAACTTTTAAATCAGCCCCAGCATTTT.